Below are 25 T cell receptor beta chains sequenced from a single sample in a study of T cell repertoires in cytomegalovirus infection. No antigen has been identified for these receptors. TCRdb reanalysed the reads using MiXCR and keeps one entry per CDR3 protein. The sample lists 650,000 to 900,000 distinct CDR3 sequences; under 35% were seen once. Sequencing used cultured CD8+ T cells from PBMCs, obtained from culture after CMV antigen stimulation. These receptors came from a human donor in good health (CMV status not recorded). Some clones in this sample may be carry-over from other donors' samples.

There are a few counts of this clonotype. V usage is TRBV20-1 and J usage is TRBJ2-2, with a weak D call TRBD2 (5 bases). Germline V gene data show CDR1 as DFQATT and CDR2 as SNEGSKA (reference sequence). CDR3 length: 14 amino acids. The CDR3 loop reads CTRGLVGITGELFF. CDR3 DNA: TGCACCCGAGGGTTAGTCGGGATCACCGGGGAGCTGTTTTTT.

This sequence joins TRBV9 and TRBJ1-4, with D perhaps TRBD1 (6 bases). The CDR3 has 15 amino acids. The germline gives CDR1 SGDLS, CDR2 YYNGEE. V lost 0 bases to trimming and J lost 4 bases, with 10 bases between them. Here the CDR3 reads CASSVGGRLNEKLFF. For the CDR3, the DNA is TGTGCCAGCAGCGTAGGGGGGCGGCTTAATGAAAAACTGTTTTTT.

The rearrangement uses TRBV12-3 or TRBV12-4 and TRBJ1-2; 8 positions match TRBD1. This CDR3 has 14 amino acids. J lost 8 bases, V lost 9 bases, and 14 bases had no gene match. This chain's CDR3 is CASSSAQGAKGYTF. The CDR3 nucleotides read TGTGCCAGTTCCTCAGCGCAGGGGGCGAAGGGCTACACCTTC.

The V call is TRBV25-1, the J call TRBJ1-1, with D unresolved. This CDR3 region has 17 residues. Trimming pared 0 bases from V and 0 bases from J, leaving 14 bases between. Germline V CDR1 and CDR2: MGHDK, SYGVNS. CDR3 bases: TGTGCCAGCAGTGAATACTTTGGTGGGGAAATGAACACTGAAGCTTTCTTT. Amino acids: CASSEYFGGEMNTEAFF.

The CDR3: CASSWAAGPGYGYTF. The CDR3 DNA sequence: TGTGCCAGCAGTTGGGCGGCAGGGCCCGGCTATGGCTACACCTTC. V gene TRBV6-5 combines with J gene TRBJ1-2; D perhaps matches TRBD1 (5 bases). Trimming took 4 bases from V and 4 from J, leaving 16 bases between them. The germline V gene encodes CDR1 MNHEY and CDR2 SVGAGI. The CDR3 loop spans 15 amino acids.

The table lists this clonotype with a few counts. V usage is TRBV19 and J usage is TRBJ2-3; D unclear. V was clipped by 3 bases and J by 1 base, with 17 bases between them. The germline CDR1 and CDR2 sequences are LNHDA and SQIVND (reference sequence). The CDR3 has 17 residues. The CDR3: CASSIPYDNLGTDTQYF. The CDR3 region has the DNA TGTGCCAGTAGTATCCCTTACGACAATTTGGGCACAGATACGCAGTATTTT.

This chain uses TRBV19 with TRBJ1-1; D is possibly TRBD1 (5 bases). The CDR3 covers 14 residues. Germline CDR1 LNHDA, CDR2 SQIVND (reference sequence). The germline V and J ends were trimmed by 2 bases and 4 bases, with 11 bases remaining between them. CDR3 amino acids: CASSISGVGTEAFF. As DNA, the CDR3 is TGTGCCAGTAGTATATCGGGGGTAGGCACTGAAGCTTTCTTT.

V is TRBV4-1 and J is TRBJ1-6; TRBD1 matches 8 bases. CDR1 and CDR2 from the germline V gene are MGHRA and YSYEKL. V was clipped by 4 bases and J by 7 bases; unmatched bases: 12. This CDR3 has 17 residues. CDR3 nucleotides: TGCGCCAGCAGCCTCGGAGCCAGGACAGGGTGGAATTCACCCCTCCACTTT. This translates into CASSLGARTGWNSPLHF.

The chain recombines TRBV4-1 with TRBJ1-5, with unresolved D. The CDR3 runs to 17 residues. Trimming pared 4 bases from V and 1 base from J, leaving 17 bases between. The germline gives CDR1 MGHRA, CDR2 YSYEKL. The CDR3 region has the DNA TGCGCCAGCAGCCTTTCCTCGTTGAGTGAGAGCAATCAGCCCCAGCATTTT. It encodes CASSLSSLSESNQPQHF.

CDR3 DNA: TGTGCCAGCAGCCAAAGGCACGCCGTAAACAATGAGCAGTTCTTC. This sequence encodes CASSQRHAVNNEQFF. V usage is TRBV14 and J usage is TRBJ2-1, with D unclear. CDR1 is SGHDN and CDR2 is FVKESK in the germline V gene. CDR3 length: 15 residues. Deletions cut 2 bases from V and 5 bases from J, with 13 bases between.

The rearrangement joins TRBV7-6 to TRBJ2-7; tentatively, D is TRBD1 or TRBD2 (5 bases each). From germline, CDR1 is SGHVS and CDR2 FNYEAQ. This CDR3 is 12 amino acids long. The V end lost 3 bases, the J end lost 7 bases, and 10 bases lay between the germline ends. The CDR3 region has the DNA TGTGCCAGCAGCTTTCGGGGCGCGGAGCAGTACTTC. This gives the protein CASSFRGAEQYF.

The rearrangement joins TRBV11-2 to TRBJ2-3; 12 bases map to TRBD2. Germline lookup yields CDR1 SGHAT and CDR2 FQNNGV. There are 19 residues in the CDR3. Trimming at V came to 1 base and at J to 5 bases, leaving 13 bases not matched to a gene. CDR3 sequence (DNA): TGTGCCAGCAGCTTAGTCCGATTGGGGGCTAGCGGGGGGGAAGATACGCAGTATTTT. It codes for CASSLVRLGASGGEDTQYF.

This clonotype showed up just a few times. The chain joins TRBV4-3 to TRBJ2-2; D tentatively reads TRBD1 or TRBD2 (5 bases each). Germline CDR1 and CDR2: LGHNA and YSLEER. The CDR3 is made up of 15 amino acids. Trimming cost V 0 bases and J 2 bases, with 7 bases left between them. This CDR3 reads CASSQEGVNTGELFF. The CDR3 DNA sequence: TGCGCCAGCAGCCAAGAGGGGGTTAACACCGGGGAGCTGTTTTTT.

This clonotype was counted a few times. The chain joins TRBV6-5 to TRBJ2-3, with D possibly matching TRBD1 (5 bases). The CDR3 consists of 18 residues. V was cut by 0 bases and J by 1 base, with 17 bases left in between. Germline loops: CDR1 MNHEY, CDR2 SVGAGI. The CDR3 bases are TGTGCCAGCAGTTACTCGATCACACGACAAGGGGGCACAGATACGCAGTATTTT. This encodes CASSYSITRQGGTDTQYF.

The DNA for the CDR3 is TGTGCCAGCAGTTGGGACAGGGGGCAGGGTGAGCAGTTCTTC. Translation gives CASSWDRGQGEQFF. The rearrangement joins TRBV6-6 to TRBJ2-1; 12 positions match TRBD1. The CDR3 totals 14 residues. Germline V gives CDR1 MNHNY, CDR2 SVGAGI (reference sequence). Trimming took 4 bases from V and 9 from J; bases not matched to a gene: 4.

In its sample, this clonotype was seen many times. This chain joins TRBV7-9 and TRBJ1-2; 8 bases map to TRBD1. The CDR3 sequence is 17 residues long. Unmatched junction bases numbered 10, after V lost 0 bases and J lost 4 bases. CDR1 and CDR2 (germline): SEHNR, FQNEAQ (reference sequence). The CDR3 here is CASSLARWQGAVYGYTF. CDR3 bases: TGTGCCAGCAGCTTAGCGCGGTGGCAGGGGGCAGTCTATGGCTACACCTTC.

This clonotype was detected ten times or more. The V and J genes are TRBV5-6 and TRBJ2-7, with 9 positions matching TRBD1. Per the germline V gene, CDR1 is SGHDT and CDR2 is YYEEEE. The CDR3 has 14 residues. The junction had 2 bases not matched to a gene; V was cut back by 2 bases and J by 2 bases. CDR3 DNA sequence: TGTGCCAGCAGCTTCGGGACAGGGACCTACGAGCAGTACTTC. This sequence encodes CASSFGTGTYEQYF.

The CDR3 loop is CASDGSTSIRTGELFF. The CDR3, as DNA: TGTGCCAGCGACGGGTCGACTAGTATCCGGACCGGGGAGCTGTTTTTT. This chain uses TRBV9 with TRBJ2-2, with D tentatively TRBD2 (6 bases). Trimming took 7 bases from V and 5 from J, leaving 21 bases between them. Germline V gene sequence: CDR1 SGDLS, CDR2 YYNGEE. The CDR3 totals 16 residues.

A few counts support this clonotype. CDR3 in amino acids: CASSPARGTDNTGELFF. The CDR3 DNA is TGTGCCAGCAGCCCCGCGAGGGGGACGGACAACACCGGGGAGCTGTTTTTT. The chain uses TRBV28 and TRBJ2-2, with D possibly being TRBD1 (6 bases). The length of the CDR3 is 17 residues. Germline V gives CDR1 MDHEN, CDR2 SYDVKM. V shed 6 bases and J shed 2 bases, with 19 bases lying between them.

This clonotype was recorded a few times. DNA of the CDR3: TGTGCCAGCAGTCGGACAGGGGTCGACACTGAAGCTTTCTTT. Translating gives CASSRTGVDTEAFF. The gene calls are TRBV12-3 or TRBV12-4 and TRBJ1-1, with 9 positions matching TRBD1. With 5 bases clipped from V and 3 bases from J, the junction kept 4 bases outside the gene matches. The CDR3 consists of 14 residues.

V gene TRBV4-3 combines with J gene TRBJ1-1; 8 bases are shared with TRBD1. CDR1 is LGHNA, CDR2 YSLEER, per germline. The CDR3 is 13 residues long. V was clipped by 1 base and J by 6 bases; unmatched bases: 1. CDR3 amino acids: CASSQGTGSEAFF. CDR3 nucleotides: TGCGCCAGCAGCCAAGGGACAGGGTCTGAAGCTTTCTTT.

This clonotype was found many times. The V gene is TRBV7-8, the J gene TRBJ2-2, with 8 bases aligning to TRBD2. The CDR3 is 17 amino acids. V lost 5 bases and J lost 1; bases outside the gene matches: 9. CDR1 SGHVS and CDR2 FQNEAQ come from the germline V gene. CDR3 sequence: CASSLKRAGGNTGELFF. The CDR3 DNA follows: TGTGCCAGCAGCCTAAAGAGGGCGGGGGGGAACACCGGGGAGCTGTTTTTT.

The genes are TRBV13 and TRBJ1-2; a possible D gene is TRBD1 (5 bases). V was shortened by 5 bases and J by 2 bases, with 12 bases between the two germline ends. The CDR3 loop spans 14 amino acids. Germline CDR1 is PRHDT and CDR2 is FYEKMQ (reference sequence). The CDR3 nucleotides read TGTGCCAGCAGCGGGGGGGGGATGAACTATGGCTACACCTTC. It is translated as CASSGGGMNYGYTF.

This clonotype was counted ten times or more. The chain uses TRBV20-1 and TRBJ2-3, with TRBD2 matching over 10 bases. Germline V gene data show CDR1 as DFQATT and CDR2 as SNEGSKA (reference sequence). V shed 7 bases and J 3 bases; nucleotides not matched to a gene: 1. This CDR3 is 12 amino acids long. CDR3 protein: CSGAGGTDTQYF. CDR3 sequence (DNA): TGCAGTGGAGCGGGGGGGACAGATACGCAGTATTTT.

This clonotype turned up a few times. The V and J genes are TRBV27 and TRBJ1-4; D remains unclear. The germline CDR1 and CDR2 sequences are MNHEY and SMNVEV (reference sequence). V dropped 1 base and J dropped 4 bases, with 10 bases sitting between them. This CDR3 region has 15 residues. CDR3 DNA: TGTGCCAGCAGTTTATTGGATGGGCTTAATGAAAAACTGTTTTTT. Translated: CASSLLDGLNEKLFF.